The rows below give T cell receptor beta chains drawn from one sample of a study of a mutant IDH1 vaccine in newly diagnosed glioma. TCRdb's copy holds only in-frame clones and misses some; the assay was immunoSEQ multiplex PCR. The sample includes some 66,000 clones, 80% to 90% seen only once; the top ten take around 4.6%. What these receptors recognize is not known. The specimen comprised PBMCs, sampled from a glioma patient whose treatment included an IDH1 peptide vaccine. These receptors were collected from a man aged 25-40 years with glioma. CDR3s include the opening cysteine and the closing phenylalanine or tryptophan. D genes are given only for firm matches. Clone size, where shown, is once, few, many, or a class for clones that have expanded.

v_call: TRBV28; d_call: NA; j_call: TRBJ2-4; clone_size: once; cdr3_nt: TGTGCCAGCAGGGAGGGAGCCAAAAACATTCAGTACTTC; cdr3_aa: CASREGAKNIQYF
v_call: TRBV19; d_call: TRBD2; j_call: TRBJ2-3; clone_size: NA; cdr3_nt: TGTGCCAGTAGTATGGGGAGGGTTAGCACAGATACGCAGTATTTT; cdr3_aa: CASSMGRVSTDTQYF
v_call: TRBV14; d_call: NA; j_call: TRBJ1-1; clone_size: once; cdr3_nt: TGTGCCAGCAGCCTAGGGGGACTTGACCCCGAAGCTTTCTTT; cdr3_aa: CASSLGGLDPEAFF
v_call: TRBV2; d_call: NA; j_call: TRBJ1-1; clone_size: NA; cdr3_nt: TGTGCCAGCAGAGACAACGGGTACACTGAAGCTTTCTTT; cdr3_aa: CASRDNGYTEAFF
v_call: TRBV7-2; d_call: NA; j_call: TRBJ1-3; clone_size: NA; cdr3_nt: TGTGCCAGCAGCTCGGCTGAGAGGGCGCCTGGAAACACCATATATTTT; cdr3_aa: CASSSAERAPGNTIYF
v_call: TRBV9; d_call: NA; j_call: TRBJ2-7; clone_size: NA; cdr3_nt: TGTGCCAGCAGCCCCTACGGGGAGGACGAGCAGTACTTC; cdr3_aa: CASSPYGEDEQYF
v_call: TRBV28; d_call: NA; j_call: TRBJ2-7; clone_size: few; cdr3_nt: TGTGCCAGCAGTGGTAACGGGATCCTCTCCTACGAGCAGTACTTC; cdr3_aa: CASSGNGILSYEQYF
v_call: TRBV5-1; d_call: TRBD2; j_call: TRBJ2-7; clone_size: NA; cdr3_nt: TGCGCCAGCAGCTTTAGCGGGGGGTACGAGCAGTACTTC; cdr3_aa: CASSFSGGYEQYF
v_call: TRBV13; d_call: NA; j_call: TRBJ1-4; clone_size: NA; cdr3_nt: TGTGCCAGCAGCCCGGCGAGGGAAAAACTGTTTTTT; cdr3_aa: CASSPAREKLFF
v_call: TRBV5-8; d_call: NA; j_call: TRBJ1-6; clone_size: NA; cdr3_nt: TGTGCCAGCAGCTTGGACAGGGTGACGAGGGGTTCACCCCTCCACTTT; cdr3_aa: CASSLDRVTRGSPLHF
v_call: TRBV28; d_call: TRBD1; j_call: TRBJ1-4; clone_size: NA; cdr3_nt: TGTGCCAGCAACGGGGACAGGCGGTCGGGCAAACTGTTTTTT; cdr3_aa: CASNGDRRSGKLFF
v_call: TRBV7-8; d_call: NA; j_call: TRBJ1-1; clone_size: NA; cdr3_nt: TGTGCCAGCAGCATTTTACAGGGATACACTGAAGCTTTCTTT; cdr3_aa: CASSILQGYTEAFF
v_call: TRBV6-1; d_call: NA; j_call: TRBJ1-5; clone_size: NA; cdr3_nt: TGTGCCAGCATGATAAGCGCCGATCAGCCCCAGCATTTT; cdr3_aa: CASMISADQPQHF
v_call: TRBV5-1; d_call: TRBD2; j_call: TRBJ2-1; clone_size: NA; cdr3_nt: TGCGCCAGCAGCTCGGCTAGCGGGGGGGCTAACAATGAGCAGTTCTTC; cdr3_aa: CASSSASGGANNEQFF
v_call: TRBV9; d_call: TRBD1; j_call: TRBJ1-6; clone_size: NA; cdr3_nt: TGTGCCAGCAGCGTAGGGACAGGGGATTCACCCCTCCACTTT; cdr3_aa: CASSVGTGDSPLHF
v_call: TRBV28; d_call: NA; j_call: TRBJ1-2; clone_size: NA; cdr3_nt: TGTGCCAGCAGTTTATTTCCTCGTACCGGGAATGGCTACACCTTC; cdr3_aa: CASSLFPRTGNGYTF
v_call: TRBV6-4; d_call: TRBD2; j_call: TRBJ2-5; clone_size: NA; cdr3_nt: TGTGCCAGCAGTAGGACTAGCGGGGAGGAGACCCAGTACTTC; cdr3_aa: CASSRTSGEETQYF
v_call: TRBV4-1; d_call: NA; j_call: TRBJ1-1; clone_size: few; cdr3_nt: TGCGCCAGCAGCCAAGTACCCGCAGCGACGATCACTGAAGCTTTCTTT; cdr3_aa: CASSQVPAATITEAFF
v_call: TRBV7-9; d_call: TRBD1; j_call: TRBJ1-6; clone_size: NA; cdr3_nt: TGTGCCAGCAGCCGACGTGGGACAGGCAATAATTCACCCCTCCACTTT; cdr3_aa: CASSRRGTGNNSPLHF
v_call: TRBV6-6; d_call: NA; j_call: TRBJ1-4; clone_size: NA; cdr3_nt: TGTGCCAGCAGTTACGTTTCTGCAACTAATGAAAAACTGTTTTTT; cdr3_aa: CASSYVSATNEKLFF
v_call: TRBV19; d_call: NA; j_call: TRBJ1-6; clone_size: NA; cdr3_nt: TGTGCCAGTAGTACTCGACAAAATGGGCTTAATTCACCCCTCCACTTT; cdr3_aa: CASSTRQNGLNSPLHF
v_call: TRBV7-8; d_call: NA; j_call: TRBJ1-1; clone_size: NA; cdr3_nt: TGTGCCAGCAGCTTAGATCTGTGGGTTGGCACTGAAGCTTTCTTT; cdr3_aa: CASSLDLWVGTEAFF
v_call: TRBV28; d_call: NA; j_call: TRBJ1-6; clone_size: NA; cdr3_nt: TGTGCCAGCAGCCCACGGGACTCCTATAATTCACCCCTCCACTTT; cdr3_aa: CASSPRDSYNSPLHF
v_call: TRBV6-5; d_call: NA; j_call: TRBJ1-5; clone_size: few; cdr3_nt: TGTGCCAGCAGGGGAGGAGACAATCAGCCCCAGCATTTT; cdr3_aa: CASRGGDNQPQHF
v_call: TRBV6-5; d_call: TRBD1; j_call: TRBJ2-1; clone_size: NA; cdr3_nt: TGTGCCAGCAGCAACCACAGGGGCGGGGAGCAGTTCTTC; cdr3_aa: CASSNHRGGEQFF
v_call: TRBV9; d_call: NA; j_call: TRBJ2-3; clone_size: NA; cdr3_nt: TGTGCCAGCAGCGAATCGTGGGCCACCACAGATACGCAGTATTTT; cdr3_aa: CASSESWATTDTQYF
v_call: TRBV7-9; d_call: TRBD1; j_call: TRBJ2-7; clone_size: NA; cdr3_nt: TGTGCCAGCAGCTTTCACGGCGGACAGGCGGCCTACGAGCAGTACTTC; cdr3_aa: CASSFHGGQAAYEQYF
v_call: TRBV2; d_call: TRBD2; j_call: TRBJ2-6; clone_size: NA; cdr3_nt: TGTGCCAGCAGTCCGATTCGCGGGGGGGCAGCCGGGGCCAACGTCCTGACTTTC; cdr3_aa: CASSPIRGGAAGANVLTF
v_call: TRBV2; d_call: NA; j_call: TRBJ1-5; clone_size: NA; cdr3_nt: TGTGCCAGCAGTGAGCAGGGAAGCAATCAGCCCCAGCATTTT; cdr3_aa: CASSEQGSNQPQHF
v_call: TRBV5-4; d_call: TRBD1; j_call: TRBJ1-2; clone_size: NA; cdr3_nt: TGTGCCAGCACCTATAAGGCAGGGGGGGGTTACTATGGCTACACCTTC; cdr3_aa: CASTYKAGGGYYGYTF
v_call: TRBV6-1; d_call: NA; j_call: TRBJ1-3; clone_size: NA; cdr3_nt: TGTGCCAGCAGTGAAGATGGGGGGGCCTCTGGAAACACCATATATTTT; cdr3_aa: CASSEDGGASGNTIYF
v_call: TRBV11-2; d_call: TRBD1; j_call: TRBJ2-5; clone_size: NA; cdr3_nt: TGTGCCAGCAGCACGGACAGGGGCCAAGAGACCCAGTACTTC; cdr3_aa: CASSTDRGQETQYF
v_call: TRBV30; d_call: NA; j_call: TRBJ1-1; clone_size: NA; cdr3_nt: TGTGCCTGGGGGAAGATCCATTCTCAGGACAGATCATATTTCCACACTGAAGCTTTCTTT; cdr3_aa: CAWGKIHSQDRSYFHTEAFF
v_call: TRBV7-9; d_call: NA; j_call: TRBJ2-7; clone_size: once; cdr3_nt: TGTGCCAGCTCATTGGCAGACTACGAGCAGTACTTC; cdr3_aa: CASSLADYEQYF
v_call: TRBV2; d_call: NA; j_call: TRBJ2-5; clone_size: NA; cdr3_nt: TGTGCCAGCAGTGAAAATCAAGGGGAGGAGACCCAGTACTTC; cdr3_aa: CASSENQGEETQYF
v_call: TRBV18; d_call: NA; j_call: TRBJ1-2; clone_size: NA; cdr3_nt: TGTGCCAGCTCACAACCCGGTAGAGGAAACTATGGCTACACCTTC; cdr3_aa: CASSQPGRGNYGYTF
v_call: TRBV7-9; d_call: TRBD1; j_call: TRBJ2-7; clone_size: NA; cdr3_nt: TGTGCCAGCACCACAGGGGATCGCGCCTACGAGCAGTACTTC; cdr3_aa: CASTTGDRAYEQYF
v_call: TRBV11-3; d_call: NA; j_call: TRBJ2-1; clone_size: NA; cdr3_nt: TGTGCCAGCAGCACCGGGACGAGCTCCTACAATGAGCAGTTCTTC; cdr3_aa: CASSTGTSSYNEQFF
v_call: TRBV19; d_call: TRBD2; j_call: TRBJ2-1; clone_size: NA; cdr3_nt: TGTGCCAGTAGTACCCTAGCGGGGGTTACCTACAATGAGCAGTTCTTC; cdr3_aa: CASSTLAGVTYNEQFF
v_call: TRBV29-1; d_call: NA; j_call: TRBJ2-2; clone_size: NA; cdr3_nt: TGCAGCGTTGAGTTATGGGACATGCCGAACACCGGGGAGCTGTTTTTT; cdr3_aa: CSVELWDMPNTGELFF
v_call: TRBV12-5; d_call: TRBD1; j_call: TRBJ2-2; clone_size: NA; cdr3_nt: TGTGCTAGTGGTATGGGACAGTTTAACACCGGGGAGCTGTTTTTT; cdr3_aa: CASGMGQFNTGELFF
v_call: TRBV5-4; d_call: NA; j_call: TRBJ2-1; clone_size: once; cdr3_nt: TGTGCCAGCAGGACAGGTACCTACAATGAGCAGTTCTTC; cdr3_aa: CASRTGTYNEQFF
v_call: TRBV6-6; d_call: TRBD1; j_call: TRBJ1-2; clone_size: NA; cdr3_nt: TGTGCCAGCAGTTACTACGGGACAGGGTCTGGAGGCTACACCTTC; cdr3_aa: CASSYYGTGSGGYTF
v_call: TRBV27; d_call: TRBD2; j_call: TRBJ2-5; clone_size: NA; cdr3_nt: TGTGCCAGCATGGGGCCGCTAGCGGGCCACCGGGAGACCCAGTACTTC; cdr3_aa: CASMGPLAGHRETQYF
v_call: TRBV25-1; d_call: NA; j_call: TRBJ2-7; clone_size: NA; cdr3_nt: TGTGCCAGCAGTGATACAGGGAAGGACTACGAGCAGTACTTC; cdr3_aa: CASSDTGKDYEQYF
v_call: TRBV6-5; d_call: NA; j_call: TRBJ1-1; clone_size: NA; cdr3_nt: TGTGCCAGCAGTTACCTATCGGGCCAGAGAGGTCCCCAAGCTTTCTTT; cdr3_aa: CASSYLSGQRGPQAFF
v_call: TRBV18; d_call: TRBD1; j_call: TRBJ2-2; clone_size: NA; cdr3_nt: TGTGCCAGCTCACCGCGTGGGACAGGGAACACCGGGGAGCTGTTTTTT; cdr3_aa: CASSPRGTGNTGELFF
v_call: TRBV15; d_call: NA; j_call: TRBJ2-7; clone_size: once; cdr3_nt: TGTGCCACCAGCAGAGAAGTGGTGGGCTTCTACGAGCAGTACTTC; cdr3_aa: CATSREVVGFYEQYF
v_call: TRBV5-1; d_call: NA; j_call: TRBJ2-3; clone_size: NA; cdr3_nt: TGCGCCAGCAGCTTAACCACAGATACGCAGTATTTT; cdr3_aa: CASSLTTDTQYF
v_call: TRBV19; d_call: NA; j_call: TRBJ1-4; clone_size: NA; cdr3_nt: TGTGCCAGTAGTATTTTTCCGGGACGGTCGAATGAAAAACTGTTTTTT; cdr3_aa: CASSIFPGRSNEKLFF
v_call: TRBV6-5; d_call: NA; j_call: TRBJ1-2; clone_size: NA; cdr3_nt: TGTGCCAGCAGAAGACAGGCTTCCTCTAACTATGGCTACACCTTC; cdr3_aa: CASRRQASSNYGYTF